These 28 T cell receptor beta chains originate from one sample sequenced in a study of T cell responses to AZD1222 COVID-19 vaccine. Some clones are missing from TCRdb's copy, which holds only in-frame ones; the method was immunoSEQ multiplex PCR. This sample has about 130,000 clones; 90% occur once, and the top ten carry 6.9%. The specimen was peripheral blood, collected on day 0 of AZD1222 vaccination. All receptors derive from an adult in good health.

The CDR3 region is CASSLYSGTEAFF. CDR3 sequence (DNA): TGCGCCAGCAGCTTGTACAGCGGGACTGAAGCTTTCTTT. The V and J genes are TRBV5-1 and TRBJ1-1; D uncertain. The CDR3 is made up of 13 amino acids. Trimming removed 1 base from V and 5 bases from J, with 9 bases in between. Germline-derived CDR1 and CDR2 are SGHRS and YFSETQ.

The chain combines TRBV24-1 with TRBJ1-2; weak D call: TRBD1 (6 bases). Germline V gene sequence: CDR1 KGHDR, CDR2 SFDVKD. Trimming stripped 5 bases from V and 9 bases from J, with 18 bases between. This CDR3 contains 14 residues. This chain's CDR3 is CATSAGRGGKSYTF. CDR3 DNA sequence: TGTGCCACCAGTGCGGGCAGGGGCGGGAAAAGCTACACCTTC.

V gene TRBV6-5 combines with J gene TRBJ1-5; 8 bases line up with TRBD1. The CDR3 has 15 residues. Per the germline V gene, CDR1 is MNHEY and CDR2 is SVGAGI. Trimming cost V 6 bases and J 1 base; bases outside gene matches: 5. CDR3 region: CASSPGGRSNQPQHF. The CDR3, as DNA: TGTGCCAGCAGCCCAGGGGGCCGGAGCAATCAGCCCCAGCATTTT.

The CDR3 nucleotides are TGTGCCAGCAGTTGGGACAGGGGCAATGAGCAGTTCTTC. Its translation is CASSWDRGNEQFF. The chain uses TRBV12-3 or TRBV12-4 and TRBJ2-1; TRBD1 aligns across 10 bases. This CDR3 contains 13 residues. V was clipped by 4 bases and J by 6 bases; unmatched bases: 0.

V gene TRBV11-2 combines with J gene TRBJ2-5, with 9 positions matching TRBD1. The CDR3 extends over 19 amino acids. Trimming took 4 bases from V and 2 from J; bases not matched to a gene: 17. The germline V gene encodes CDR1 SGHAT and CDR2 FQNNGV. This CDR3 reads CASSSYGTSGQGGQETQYF. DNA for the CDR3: TGTGCCAGCAGCTCATACGGGACGTCGGGACAGGGAGGACAAGAGACCCAGTACTTC. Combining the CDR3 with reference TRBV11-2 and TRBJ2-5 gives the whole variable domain EAGVAQSPRYKIIEKRQSVAFWCNPISGHATLYWYQQILGQGPKLLIQFQNNGVVDDSQLPKDRFSAERLKGVDSTLKIQPAKLEDSAVYLCASSSYGTSGQGGQETQYFGPGTRLLVL.

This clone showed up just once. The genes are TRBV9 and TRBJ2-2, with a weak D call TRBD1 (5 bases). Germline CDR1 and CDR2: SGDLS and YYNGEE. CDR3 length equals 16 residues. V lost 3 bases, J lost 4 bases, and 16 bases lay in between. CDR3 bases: TGTGCCAGCAGCGACAAACGGACAAGCTTCACCGGGGAGCTGTTTTTT. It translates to CASSDKRTSFTGELFF.

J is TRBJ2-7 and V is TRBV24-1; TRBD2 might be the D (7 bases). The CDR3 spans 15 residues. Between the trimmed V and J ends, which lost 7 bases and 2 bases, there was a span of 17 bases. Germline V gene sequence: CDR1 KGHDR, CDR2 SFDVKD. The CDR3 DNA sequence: TGTGCCACCAGCGGCCCGGAGGGGGGGACCTACGAGCAGTACTTC. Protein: CATSGPEGGTYEQYF.

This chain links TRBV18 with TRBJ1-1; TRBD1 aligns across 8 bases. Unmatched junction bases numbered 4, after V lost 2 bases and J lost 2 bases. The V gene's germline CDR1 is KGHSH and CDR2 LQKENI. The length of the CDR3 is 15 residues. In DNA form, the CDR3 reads TGTGCCAGCTCACCATCGACAGGGGTAAACACTGAAGCTTTCTTT. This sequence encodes CASSPSTGVNTEAFF.

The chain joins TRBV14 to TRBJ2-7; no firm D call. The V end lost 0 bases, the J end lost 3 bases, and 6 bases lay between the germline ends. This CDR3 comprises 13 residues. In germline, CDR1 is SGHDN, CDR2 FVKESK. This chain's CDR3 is CASSQELFYEQYF. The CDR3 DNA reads TGTGCCAGCAGCCAAGAACTCTTCTACGAGCAGTACTTC.

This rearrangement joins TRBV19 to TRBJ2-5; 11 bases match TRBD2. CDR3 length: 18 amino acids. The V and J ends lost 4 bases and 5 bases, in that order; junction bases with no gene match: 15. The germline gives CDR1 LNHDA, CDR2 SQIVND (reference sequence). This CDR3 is CASSKGRSGGALGETQYF. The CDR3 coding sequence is TGTGCCAGTAGTAAAGGTCGTAGCGGGGGGGCTTTGGGGGAGACCCAGTACTTC.

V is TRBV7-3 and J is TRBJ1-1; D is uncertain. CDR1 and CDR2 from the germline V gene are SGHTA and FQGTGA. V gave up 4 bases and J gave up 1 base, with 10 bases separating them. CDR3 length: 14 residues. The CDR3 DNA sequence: TGTGCCAGCAGCTCTCAGAATTGGAACACTGAAGCTTTCTTT. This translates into CASSSQNWNTEAFF.

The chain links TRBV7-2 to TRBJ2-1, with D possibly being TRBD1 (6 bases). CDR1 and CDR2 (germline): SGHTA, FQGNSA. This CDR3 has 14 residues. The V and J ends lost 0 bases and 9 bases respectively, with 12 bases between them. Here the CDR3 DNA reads TGTGCCAGCAGCTTAGCGCAGGGGTGGGGTGAGCAGTTCTTC. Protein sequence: CASSLAQGWGEQFF.

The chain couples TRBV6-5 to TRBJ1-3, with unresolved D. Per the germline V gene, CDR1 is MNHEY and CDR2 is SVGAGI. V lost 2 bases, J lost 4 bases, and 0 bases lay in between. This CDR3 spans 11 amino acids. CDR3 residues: CASSYGNTIYF. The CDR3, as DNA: TGTGCCAGCAGTTACGGAAACACCATATATTTT.

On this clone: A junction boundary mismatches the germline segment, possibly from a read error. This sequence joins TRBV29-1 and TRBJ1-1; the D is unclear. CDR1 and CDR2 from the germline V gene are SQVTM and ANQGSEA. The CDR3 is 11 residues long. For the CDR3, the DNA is TGCAGCGTTGCGGGCCCCGCTGAGGCTTTCTTT. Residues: CSVAGPAEAFF.

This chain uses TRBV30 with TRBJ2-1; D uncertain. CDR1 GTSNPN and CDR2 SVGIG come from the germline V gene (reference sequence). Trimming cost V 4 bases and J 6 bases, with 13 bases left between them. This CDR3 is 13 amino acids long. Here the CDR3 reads CAWNRQVGNEQFF. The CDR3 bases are TGTGCCTGGAATAGGCAGGTTGGCAATGAGCAGTTCTTC.

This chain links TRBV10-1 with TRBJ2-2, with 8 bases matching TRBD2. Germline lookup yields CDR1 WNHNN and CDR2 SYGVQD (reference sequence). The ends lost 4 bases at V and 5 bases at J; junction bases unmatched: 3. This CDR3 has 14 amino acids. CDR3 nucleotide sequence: TGCGCCAGCAGTGGGGGACTAGTGACCGGGGAGCTGTTTTTT. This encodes CASSGGLVTGELFF.

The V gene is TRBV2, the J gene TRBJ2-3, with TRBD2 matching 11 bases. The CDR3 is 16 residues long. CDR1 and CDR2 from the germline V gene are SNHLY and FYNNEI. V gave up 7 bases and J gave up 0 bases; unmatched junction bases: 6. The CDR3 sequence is CASTVAGGHSTDTQYF. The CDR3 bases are TGTGCCAGCACTGTAGCGGGGGGGCACAGCACAGATACGCAGTATTTT.

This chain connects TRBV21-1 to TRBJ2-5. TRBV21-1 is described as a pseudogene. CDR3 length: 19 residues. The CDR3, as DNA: TGTGCCAGCAGCAAAGGCCGGGACCGTTGGGGCAGCCCGGCGGAGACCCAGTACTTC. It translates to CASSKGRDRWGSPAETQYF.

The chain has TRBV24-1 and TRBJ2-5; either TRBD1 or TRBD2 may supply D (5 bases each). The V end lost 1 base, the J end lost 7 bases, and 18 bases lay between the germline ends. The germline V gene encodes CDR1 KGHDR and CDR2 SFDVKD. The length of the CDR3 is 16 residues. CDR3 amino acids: CATSDFRQSGSGTQYF. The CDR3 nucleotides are TGTGCCACCAGTGATTTCAGACAGTCTGGGAGTGGGACCCAGTACTTC.

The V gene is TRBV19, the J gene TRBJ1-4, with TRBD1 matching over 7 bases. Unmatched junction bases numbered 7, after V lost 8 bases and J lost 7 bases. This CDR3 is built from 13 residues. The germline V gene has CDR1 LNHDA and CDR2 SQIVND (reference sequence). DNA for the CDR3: TGTGCCAGTGAGGGGGCATGGGGTGAAAAACTGTTTTTT. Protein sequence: CASEGAWGEKLFF.

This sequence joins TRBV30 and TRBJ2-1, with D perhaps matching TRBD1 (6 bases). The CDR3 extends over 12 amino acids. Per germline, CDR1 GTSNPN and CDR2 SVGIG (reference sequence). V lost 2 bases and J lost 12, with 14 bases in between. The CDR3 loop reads CAWSSGGTGQFF. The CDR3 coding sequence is TGTGCCTGGAGTAGTGGGGGCACGGGGCAGTTCTTC.

The CDR3 region has the DNA TGTGCCAGCAGCCAGGACAGTAACTATGGCTACACCTTC. Protein sequence: CASSQDSNYGYTF. The chain recombines TRBV9 with TRBJ1-2; perhaps TRBD1 as D (6 bases). V dropped 4 bases and J dropped 1 base, with 8 bases sitting between them. The CDR3 runs 13 residues. Per the germline V gene, CDR1 is SGDLS and CDR2 is YYNGEE.

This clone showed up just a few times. In DNA, the CDR3 is TGTGCCAGCAGTGAGGACAGAACAGAACTTTACGAGCAGTACTTC. Translating gives CASSEDRTELYEQYF. This rearrangement joins TRBV6-1 to TRBJ2-7; possible D gene TRBD1, 6 bases. CDR1 MNHNS and CDR2 SASEGT come from the germline V gene. CDR3 size: 15 residues. The V gene lost 3 bases and the J gene lost 4 bases, with 16 bases spanning the gap.

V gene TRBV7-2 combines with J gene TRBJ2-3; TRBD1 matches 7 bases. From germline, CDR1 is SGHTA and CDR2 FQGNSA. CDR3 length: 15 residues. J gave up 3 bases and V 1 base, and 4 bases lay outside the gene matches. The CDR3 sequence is CASSLEGTVTDTQYF. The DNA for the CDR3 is TGTGCCAGCAGCTTAGAAGGGACAGTAACAGATACGCAGTATTTT.

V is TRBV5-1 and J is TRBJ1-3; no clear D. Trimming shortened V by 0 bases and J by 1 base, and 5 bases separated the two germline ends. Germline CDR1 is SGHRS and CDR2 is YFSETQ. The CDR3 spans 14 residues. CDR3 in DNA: TGCGCCAGCAGCTTGGTAGGATCTGGAAACACCATATATTTT. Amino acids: CASSLVGSGNTIYF.

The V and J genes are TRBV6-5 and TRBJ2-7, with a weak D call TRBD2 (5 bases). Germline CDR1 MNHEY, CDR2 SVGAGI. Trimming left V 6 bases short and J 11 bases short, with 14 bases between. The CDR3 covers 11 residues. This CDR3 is CASSHREGKYF. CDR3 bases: TGTGCCAGCAGCCACCGAGAGGGAAAGTACTTC.

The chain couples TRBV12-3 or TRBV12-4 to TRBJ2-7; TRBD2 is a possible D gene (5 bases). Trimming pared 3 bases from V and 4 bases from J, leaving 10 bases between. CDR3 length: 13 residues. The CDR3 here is CASSFESGYEQYF. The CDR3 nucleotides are TGTGCCAGCAGTTTTGAGTCGGGATACGAGCAGTACTTC.

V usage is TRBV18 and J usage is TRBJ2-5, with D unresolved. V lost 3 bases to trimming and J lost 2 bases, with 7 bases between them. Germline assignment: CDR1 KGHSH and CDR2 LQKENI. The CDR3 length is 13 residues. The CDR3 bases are TGTGCCAGCTCACCGGGAAGGCAAGAGACCCAGTACTTC. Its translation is CASSPGRQETQYF.